This T cell receptor beta chain was sequenced in a study of control samples from healthy donors and cancer patients. Per the germline V gene, CDR1 is SGHKS and CDR2 is YYEKEE (reference sequence). Trimming left V 3 bases short and J 5 bases short, with 17 bases between. This CDR3 is built from 15 residues. Clones were read by immunoSEQ multiplex PCR, and TCRdb kept only the in-frame ones, dropping some. The data show around 180,000 clones, with around 90% seen just once and 2% to 2.5% held by the top ten. Sequencing was carried out using blood. This rearrangement joins TRBV5-5 to TRBJ1-1; no clear D gene. This receptor was identified in a woman aged 35 to 49 in good health. This CDR3 reads CASSWQASILTEAFF. The CDR3 region has the DNA TGTGCCAGCAGCTGGCAGGCGTCTATATTAACTGAAGCTTTCTTT.